One T cell receptor (beta chain) is described in this entry. The sample comes from a study of control samples from healthy donors and cancer patients. TCRdb's table, derived via immunoSEQ multiplex PCR, lists solely in-frame clones and lacks some. The table records approximately 140,000 clones, 85% to 95% of them present only once. Germline assignment: CDR1 SGHRS and CDR2 YFSETQ. The CDR3 covers 16 residues. Between the trimmed V and J ends, which lost 5 bases and 1 base, there was a span of 15 bases. The TCR was taken from a man in his forties in good health. Sequencing was performed on blood. This rearrangement joins TRBV5-1 to TRBJ1-4; weak D call: TRBD1 (6 bases). The DNA of the CDR3 is TGCGCCAGCAGTGCTGGAGGCAGGGGAACTAATGAAAAACTGTTTTTT. Encoded protein: CASSAGGRGTNEKLFF.